Below, 8 T cell receptor beta chains from the same sample are listed, as sequenced in a study of blood T cells in healthy people across ages. A second PCR of roughly 7 to 11 cycles used a sample-barcoded 5' primer and a J-beta primer mix. TCRdb re-called the 5' RACE reads through MiXCR, storing one row per CDR3 protein. The sample has 1.5 million to 1.9 million distinct CDR3 sequences; 40% to 45% are singletons. The sequenced material came from blood. These receptors all stem from a young woman in good health.

The chain carries TRBV20-1 and TRBJ1-1; TRBD1 aligns across 9 bases. This CDR3 comprises 15 residues. The trim removed 1 base at V and 4 bases at J, leaving 7 bases unmatched. Germline V lookup: CDR1 DFQATT, CDR2 SNEGSKA (reference sequence). CDR3 sequence: CSARGGTGLITEAFF. In DNA form, the CDR3 reads TGCAGTGCTAGAGGTGGGACAGGGCTGATCACTGAAGCTTTCTTT.

This clonotype was picked up many times. This rearrangement joins TRBV6-5 to TRBJ1-5; D gene unclear. The CDR3 extends over 15 amino acids. Trimming took 6 bases from V and 2 from J, leaving 14 bases between them. In germline, CDR1 is MNHEY, CDR2 SVGAGI. CDR3 coding DNA: TGTGCCAGCAGGGGAGAGGGATTAGGCAATCAGCCCCAGCATTTT. Its protein is CASRGEGLGNQPQHF.

The V call is TRBV7-9, the J call TRBJ2-1; 10 bases fit TRBD1. V trimming: 4 bases; J trimming: 3 bases; junction bases outside the gene matches: 3. The V gene's germline CDR1 is SEHNR and CDR2 FQNEAQ (reference sequence). The CDR3 has 15 residues. The CDR3, as DNA: TGTGCCAGCAGCTACCGGGACAGGGGCTACAATGAGCAGTTCTTC. Protein product: CASSYRDRGYNEQFF.

The chain carries TRBV7-2 and TRBJ2-3, with D perhaps TRBD1 (5 bases). The CDR3 is 15 amino acids. Trimming removed 4 bases at V and 2 bases at J, with 13 bases between. Per germline, CDR1 SGHTA and CDR2 FQGNSA. This chain's CDR3 is CASSSVGPNTDTQYF. The CDR3 region has the DNA TGTGCCAGCAGCTCAGTGGGGCCTAACACAGATACGCAGTATTTT.

This clonotype was counted a few times. The rearrangement joins TRBV4-3 to TRBJ1-6; TRBD1 matches 8 bases. The CDR3 sequence is 18 residues long. CDR1 LGHNA and CDR2 YSLEER come from the germline V gene. The V and J ends lost 0 bases and 3 bases, in that order; junction bases with no gene match: 7. The CDR3 sequence: CASSQDWGQVIYNSPLHF. The CDR3 bases are TGCGCCAGCAGCCAAGATTGGGGACAGGTCATCTATAATTCACCCCTCCACTTT.

The gene calls are TRBV29-1 and TRBJ1-1, with D tentatively TRBD1 (6 bases). The CDR3 is made up of 15 amino acids. Trimming removed 6 bases at V and 6 bases at J, with 23 bases between. CDR1 is SQVTM, CDR2 ANQGSEA, per germline. DNA for the CDR3: TGCAGCGTCGACAGGACCCGCGGGGTAACTTCTGAAGCTTTCTTT. Protein: CSVDRTRGVTSEAFF.

A few counts support this clonotype. V and J are TRBV29-1 and TRBJ2-7, with D tentatively TRBD1 (6 bases). Germline V CDR1 and CDR2: SQVTM, ANQGSEA. The CDR3 is 13 amino acids. With 7 bases removed from V and 2 bases from J, the gap between germline ends came to 15 bases. CDR3 amino acids: CSAEDSATYEQYF. The CDR3 coding sequence is TGCAGCGCCGAGGACAGTGCTACCTACGAGCAGTACTTC.

Many counts were recorded for this clonotype. The CDR3 nucleotides read TGTGCCAGCAGCACTACAGGGCCAGGAGGAAACGGGAATGAGCAGTTCTTC. Translation gives CASSTTGPGGNGNEQFF. The V and J genes are TRBV9 and TRBJ2-1, with D perhaps matching TRBD1 (6 bases). The CDR3 has 17 amino acids. The germline V and J ends were trimmed by 4 bases and 7 bases, with 24 bases remaining between them. The germline V gene encodes CDR1 SGDLS and CDR2 YYNGEE.